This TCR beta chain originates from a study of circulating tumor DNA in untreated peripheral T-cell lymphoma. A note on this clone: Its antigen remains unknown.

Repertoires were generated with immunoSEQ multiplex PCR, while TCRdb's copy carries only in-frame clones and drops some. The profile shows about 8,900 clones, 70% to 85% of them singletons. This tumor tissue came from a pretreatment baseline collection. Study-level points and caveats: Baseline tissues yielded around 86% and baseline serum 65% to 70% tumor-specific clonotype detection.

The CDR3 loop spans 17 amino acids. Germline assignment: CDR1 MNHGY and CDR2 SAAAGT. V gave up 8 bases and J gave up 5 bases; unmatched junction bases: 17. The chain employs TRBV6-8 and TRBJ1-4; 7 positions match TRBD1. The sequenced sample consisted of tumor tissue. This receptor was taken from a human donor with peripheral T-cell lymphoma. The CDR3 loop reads CASCQPTGTAGNEKLFF. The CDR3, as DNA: TGTGCCAGCTGCCAACCGACCGGGACAGCAGGAAATGAAAAACTGTTTTTT.